One and the same sample provided the 9 T cell receptor beta chains below, sequenced in a study of read filtering for tumor transcriptome and immune sequencing. Molecular barcoded adaptors covering alpha/delta and beta/gamma chains were used on approximately 440 ng RNA. A single record per CDR3 protein comes from TCRdb applying MiXCR to the reads. The table has tens of thousands of distinct CDR3 sequences, 20% to 25% seen once. The sequencing sample was made of a population of CD138-negative cells sorted from bone marrow. These receptors were collected from a donor at least 40 years old with multiple myeloma.

Points on this clonotype: A much larger clone is a single base away; this may be a read error. This CDR3 fails to terminate in the conserved phenylalanine or tryptophan, so it likely reflects a read error. The chain couples TRBV5-1 to TRBJ1-6; 9 positions agree with TRBD1. The germline V gene has CDR1 SGHRS and CDR2 YFSETQ. CDR3 length equals 14 residues. After removal of 4 bases from V and 7 bases from J, the junction contained 3 bases not matched to a gene. CDR3 coding DNA: TGCGCCAGCAGCCTGGACAGGGGAAATTCACCCCTCCACCTT. This gives the protein CASSLDRGNSPLHL.

Remarks on this clonotype: With a far larger clone one base away, a read error is the likely cause. This chain links TRBV7-8 with TRBJ2-1; 7 bases align to TRBD2. The CDR3 is 14 residues long. From germline, CDR1 is SGHVS and CDR2 FQNEAQ. The CDR3 is CASSSSSGSNGQFF. The CDR3 bases are TGTGCCAGCAGCTCTTCTAGCGGATCCAATGGGCAGTTCTTC.

The rearrangement links TRBV19 to TRBJ1-5; 12 nucleotides match TRBD1. Losses at the gene ends were 6 bases for V and 8 bases for J; bases not matched to a gene: 8. CDR1 LNHDA and CDR2 SQIVND come from the germline V gene (reference sequence). This CDR3 region has 15 residues. The CDR3 DNA sequence: TGTGCCAGTAGCTCCGGGACAGGGGGCGGGAAGCCCCAGCATTTT. Residues: CASSSGTGGGKPQHF. Filled out from reference TRBV19 and TRBJ1-5, the complete variable domain reads DGGITQSPKYLFRKEGQNVTLSCEQNLNHDAMYWYRQDPGQGLRLIYYSQIVNDFQKGDIAEGYSVSREKKESFPLTVTSAQKNPTAFYLCASSSGTGGGKPQHFGDGTRLSIL.

This clonotype was observed a few times. The chain employs TRBV12-3 or TRBV12-4 and TRBJ1-2, with D hard to call. Trimming removed 6 bases from V and 0 bases from J, with 8 bases in between. CDR3 length: 13 residues. CDR3 DNA: TGTGCCAGCAGCCGGGCACCTAACTATGGCTACACCTTC. It translates to CASSRAPNYGYTF.

This clonotype came up many times. The chain joins TRBV28 to TRBJ1-5; no definite D call. This CDR3 spans 15 amino acids. Germline CDR1 MDHEN, CDR2 SYDVKM. Trimming removed 3 bases from V and 6 bases from J, with 15 bases in between. The CDR3: CASSLTPGSAQPQHF. The CDR3 DNA reads as TGTGCCAGCAGTTTGACTCCGGGTTCAGCTCAGCCCCAGCATTTT.

In its sample, this clonotype was seen many times. This chain joins TRBV5-1 and TRBJ2-7; D possibly uses TRBD1 or TRBD2 (5 bases each). This CDR3 has 13 amino acids. Trimming pared 1 base from V and 6 bases from J, leaving 11 bases between. Germline V gene lookup returns CDR1 SGHRS and CDR2 YFSETQ. CDR3 residues: CASSLRDESEQYF. The CDR3 bases are TGCGCCAGCAGCTTGCGGGACGAGTCCGAGCAGTACTTC.

This clonotype was observed many times. The chain has TRBV28 and TRBJ2-2; no reliable D call. CDR3 length: 16 residues. With 2 bases removed from V and 2 bases from J, the gap between germline ends came to 12 bases. The germline V gene encodes CDR1 MDHEN and CDR2 SYDVKM. CDR3 region: CASSLPLFGNTGELFF. CDR3 in DNA: TGTGCCAGCAGTTTACCCCTTTTCGGTAACACCGGGGAGCTGTTTTTT.

This clonotype was found once. This may come from a read error, since a much larger clone is one base off. The chain recombines TRBV29-1 with TRBJ1-1; the match to TRBD1 covers 7 bases. This CDR3 is 14 amino acids long. Germline V lookup: CDR1 SQVTM, CDR2 ANQGSEA. V lost 5 bases and J lost 1; bases outside the gene matches: 7. This CDR3 is CSVSVAGGNTEAFF. The CDR3, as DNA: TGCAGCGTTTCTGTTGCAGGGGGGAACACTGAAGCTTTCTTT.

V is TRBV6-2 or TRBV6-3 and J is TRBJ1-1, with D perhaps TRBD1 (5 bases). Germline loops: CDR1 MNHEY, CDR2 SVGEGT. The V end lost 6 bases, the J end lost 3 bases, and 14 bases lay between the germline ends. This CDR3 has 14 amino acids. The CDR3 loop reads CASRPLGVDTEAFF. CDR3 DNA sequence: TGTGCCAGCAGGCCTCTGGGGGTGGACACTGAAGCTTTCTTT.